This T cell receptor (beta chain) is from a study of CD8 T cells in ankylosing spondylitis. CDR3 size: 14 residues. Germline lookup yields CDR1 SGHDT and CDR2 YYEEEE. V shed 5 bases and J shed 1 base, with 12 bases lying between them. MiXCR, run by TCRdb on the 5' RACE reads, gives a single entry per CDR3 protein. This table has 250,000 to 350,000 distinct CDR3 sequences, around 19% appearing once. Sample share makes this clonotype medium-sized. The sample was blood, either unsorted or a sorted T cell fraction (not recorded which). J is TRBJ1-1 and V is TRBV5-6; D may be TRBD1 (5 bases). The receptor comes from a male donor with ankylosing spondylitis or in good health (not recorded which). CDR3 nucleotides: TGTGCCAGCAGACCGGGACGTACGAACACTGAAGCTTTCTTT. Encoded protein: CASRPGRTNTEAFF.